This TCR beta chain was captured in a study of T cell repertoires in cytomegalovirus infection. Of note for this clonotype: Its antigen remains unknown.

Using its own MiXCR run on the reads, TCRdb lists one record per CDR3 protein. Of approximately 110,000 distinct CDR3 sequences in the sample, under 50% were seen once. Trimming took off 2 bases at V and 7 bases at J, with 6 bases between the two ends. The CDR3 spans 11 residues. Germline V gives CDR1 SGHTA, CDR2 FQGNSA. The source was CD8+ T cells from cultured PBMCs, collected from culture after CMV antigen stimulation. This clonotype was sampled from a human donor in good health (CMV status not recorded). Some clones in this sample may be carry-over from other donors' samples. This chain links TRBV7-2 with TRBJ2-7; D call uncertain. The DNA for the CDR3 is TGTGCCAGCAGCTTACCCCCGGAGCAGTACTTC. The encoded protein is CASSLPPEQYF.